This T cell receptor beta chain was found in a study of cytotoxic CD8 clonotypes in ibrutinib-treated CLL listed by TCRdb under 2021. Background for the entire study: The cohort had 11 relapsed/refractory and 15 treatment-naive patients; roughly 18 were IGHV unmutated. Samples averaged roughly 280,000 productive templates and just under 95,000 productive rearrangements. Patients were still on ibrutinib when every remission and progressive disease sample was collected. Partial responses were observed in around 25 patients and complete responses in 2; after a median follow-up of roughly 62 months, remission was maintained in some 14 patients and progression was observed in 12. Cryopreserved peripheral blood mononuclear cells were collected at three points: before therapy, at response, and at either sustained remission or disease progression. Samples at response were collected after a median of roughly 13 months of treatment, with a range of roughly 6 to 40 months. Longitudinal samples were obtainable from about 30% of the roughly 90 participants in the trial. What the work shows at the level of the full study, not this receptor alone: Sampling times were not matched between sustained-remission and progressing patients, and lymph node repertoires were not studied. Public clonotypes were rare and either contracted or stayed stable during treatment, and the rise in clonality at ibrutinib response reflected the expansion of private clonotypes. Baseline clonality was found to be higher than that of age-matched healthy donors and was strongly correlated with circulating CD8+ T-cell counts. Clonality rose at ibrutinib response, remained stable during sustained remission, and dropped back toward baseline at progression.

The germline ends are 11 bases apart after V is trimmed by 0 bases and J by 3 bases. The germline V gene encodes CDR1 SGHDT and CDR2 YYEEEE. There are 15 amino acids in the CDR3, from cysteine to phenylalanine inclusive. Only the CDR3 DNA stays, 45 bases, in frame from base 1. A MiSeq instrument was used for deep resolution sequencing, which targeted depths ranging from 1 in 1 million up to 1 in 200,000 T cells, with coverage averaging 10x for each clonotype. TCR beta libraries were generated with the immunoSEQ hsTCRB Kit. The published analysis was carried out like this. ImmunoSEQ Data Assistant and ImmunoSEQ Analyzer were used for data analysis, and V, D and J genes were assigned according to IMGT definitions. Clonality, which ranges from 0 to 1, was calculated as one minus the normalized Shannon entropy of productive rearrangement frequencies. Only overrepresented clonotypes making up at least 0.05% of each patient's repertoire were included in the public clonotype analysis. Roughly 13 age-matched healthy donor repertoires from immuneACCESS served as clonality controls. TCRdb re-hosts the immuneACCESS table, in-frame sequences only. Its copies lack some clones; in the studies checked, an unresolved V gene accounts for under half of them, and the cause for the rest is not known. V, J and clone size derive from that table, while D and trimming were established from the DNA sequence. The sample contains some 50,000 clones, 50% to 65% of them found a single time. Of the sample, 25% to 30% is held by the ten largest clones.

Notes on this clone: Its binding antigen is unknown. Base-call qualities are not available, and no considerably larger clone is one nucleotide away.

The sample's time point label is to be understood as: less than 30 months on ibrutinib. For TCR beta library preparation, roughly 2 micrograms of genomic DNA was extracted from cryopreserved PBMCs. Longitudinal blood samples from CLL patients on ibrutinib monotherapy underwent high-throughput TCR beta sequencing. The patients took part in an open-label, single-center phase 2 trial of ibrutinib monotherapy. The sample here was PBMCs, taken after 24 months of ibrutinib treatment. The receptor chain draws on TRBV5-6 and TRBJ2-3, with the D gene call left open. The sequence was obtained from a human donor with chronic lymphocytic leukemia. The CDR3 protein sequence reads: CASSLVPDMTDTQYF. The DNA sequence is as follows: TGTGCCAGCAGCTTGGTTCCAGACATGACAGATACGCAGTATTTT.